What follows is one T cell receptor beta chain and its context. The sample belongs to a study of technical replicates of blood from a handful of donors. CDR1 and CDR2 from the germline V gene are SGHRS and YFSETQ. V was shortened by 1 base and J by 4 bases, with 14 bases between the two germline ends. The CDR3 has 15 residues. The protocol was immunoSEQ multiplex PCR, while the TCRdb copy is restricted to in-frame clones and leaves out a portion. The table lists 70,000 or so clones, 91% of them singletons. This TCR was recovered from a human donor in good health. Some clones in this sample may be carry-over from other donors' samples. Input material: T cells isolated from PBMCs. The V gene is TRBV5-1, the J gene TRBJ1-2; D may be TRBD1 (5 bases). CDR3 protein: CASSLYPVGGYGYTF. DNA for the CDR3: TGCGCCAGCAGCTTGTATCCAGTGGGGGGCTATGGCTACACCTTC.